This is a list of T cell receptor beta chains from one sample in a study of PD-1 blockade in classical Hodgkin lymphoma. This table comes from immunoSEQ multiplex PCR, and its TCRdb copy is limited to in-frame clones, with some not included. The data hold 50,000 or so clones, with around 78% observed a single time. The sequences come from peripheral blood mononuclear cells (PBMCs), collected before the second cycle of nivolumab. The receptors were sampled from a human donor with classical Hodgkin lymphoma. Each CDR3 is given with its conserved first and last residue. A D gene is named only where the DNA matches it firmly. Expanded clones are given a class, and other clones once, few, many or no size at all.

J	V	size	D	CDR3	DNA
TRBJ1-4	TRBV30	.	.	CAWVPRPSVGKLFF	TGTGCCTGGGTTCCCAGGCCATCCGTCGGAAAACTGTTTTTT
TRBJ2-1	TRBV11-2	.	TRBD2	CASSLLGRILAGPYNEQFF	TGTGCCAGCAGCCTCTTAGGCCGTATCCTAGCGGGGCCCTACAATGAGCAGTTCTTC
TRBJ1-2	TRBV6-5	.	.	CASSLTGNYGYTF	TGTGCCAGCAGTCTCACAGGGAACTATGGCTACACCTTC
TRBJ2-1	TRBV5-1	few	.	CASRITGASYDEQFF	TGCGCCAGCAGAATTACGGGGGCATCGTACGATGAGCAGTTCTTC
TRBJ1-2	TRBV12-5	.	.	CASGLVGRPYGYTF	TGTGCTAGTGGTTTGGTCGGGAGACCCTATGGCTACACCTTC
TRBJ1-4	TRBV5-1	.	.	CASSVGQRDEKLFF	TGCGCCAGCAGCGTGGGACAAAGGGACGAAAAACTGTTTTTT
TRBJ1-3	TRBV7-9	.	.	CASSLEQLGNTIYF	TGTGCCAGCAGCTTAGAACAGCTAGGAAACACCATATATTTT
TRBJ1-1	TRBV28	once	TRBD1	CASSSQGGRGTEAFF	TGTGCCAGCAGTTCCCAGGGGGGTAGGGGGACTGAAGCTTTCTTT
TRBJ1-1	TRBV5-1	few	.	CATSEGARMNTEAFF	TGCGCCACCTCCGAAGGGGCCCGCATGAACACTGAAGCTTTCTTT
TRBJ1-1	TRBV2	.	.	CASRGDVVNTEAFF	TGTGCCAGCAGGGGGGACGTGGTGAACACTGAAGCTTTCTTT
TRBJ2-2	TRBV7-3	.	.	CASSLDRLTGELFF	TGTGCCAGCAGCTTGGACAGATTAACCGGGGAGCTGTTTTTT
TRBJ1-5	TRBV18	.	.	CASSPGTPYSNQPQHF	TGTGCCAGCTCACCCGGGACACCTTATAGCAATCAGCCCCAGCATTTT
TRBJ1-5	TRBV9	.	.	CASSVGDGNQPQHF	TGTGCCAGCAGCGTAGGGGACGGAAATCAGCCCCAGCATTTT
TRBJ1-2	TRBV7-8	.	.	CASSFSEYGYTF	TGTGCCAGCAGCTTTAGCGAATATGGCTACACCTTC
TRBJ2-1	TRBV6-5	.	.	CATTQGPLGEQFF	TGTGCCACCACTCAAGGGCCCTTAGGGGAGCAGTTCTTC
TRBJ2-1	TRBV25-1	.	.	CASSEGPTYNEQFF	TGTGCCAGCAGTGAAGGTCCAACCTACAATGAGCAGTTCTTC
TRBJ1-4	TRBV7-9	once	TRBD1	CASSPGTGWEKLFF	TGTGCCAGCAGCCCAGGGACAGGCTGGGAAAAACTGTTTTTT
TRBJ2-1	TRBV7-3	.	.	CASTKRRGRGKGNEQFF	TGTGCCAGCACCAAAAGAAGGGGGAGGGGTAAAGGGAATGAGCAGTTCTTC
TRBJ1-4	TRBV7-9	.	.	CASSLAGSNEKLFF	TGTGCCAGCAGCTTAGCGGGCAGCAATGAAAAACTGTTTTTT
TRBJ2-7	TRBV6-6	.	.	CASSYGVGLSYEQYF	TGTGCCAGCAGTTACGGGGTGGGCTTATCCTACGAGCAGTACTTC
TRBJ2-6	TRBV18	.	.	CASSPPGSSGANVLTF	TGTGCCAGCTCACCACCGGGCAGCTCTGGGGCCAACGTCCTGACTTTC
TRBJ1-2	TRBV30	.	.	CAWSVGGPGYTF	TGTGCCTGGAGTGTAGGGGGGCCCGGCTACACCTTC
TRBJ2-7	TRBV13	.	.	CASSLISYEQYF	TGTGCCAGCAGCTTAATCAGTTACGAGCAGTACTTC
TRBJ1-5	TRBV2	many	.	CASSIRGVEPQHF	TGTGCCAGCAGCATACGGGGGGTAGAGCCCCAGCATTTT
TRBJ2-7	TRBV21-1	.	.	CASSKRSVVGFYEQYF	TGTGCCAGCAGCAAGAGATCAGTTGTTGGATTCTACGAGCAGTACTTC
TRBJ2-7	TRBV7-2	.	.	CASSPLYEQYF	TGTGCCAGCAGCCCCCTATACGAGCAGTACTTC
TRBJ1-2	TRBV30	.	TRBD1	CAWSVSPTGTYGYTF	TGTGCCTGGAGTGTGTCCCCGACAGGGACCTATGGCTACACCTTC
TRBJ2-7	TRBV6-6	.	.	CASRTGEVREQYF	TGTGCCAGCAGAACGGGAGAGGTTAGGGAGCAGTACTTC
TRBJ2-7	TRBV6-6	.	.	CASSYGTLGSYEQYF	TGTGCCAGCAGTTACGGGACTCTAGGGTCCTACGAGCAGTACTTC
TRBJ2-4	TRBV30	once	TRBD1	CAWSVGQGLRGTKNIQYF	TGTGCCTGGAGTGTGGGACAGGGTTTACGGGGAACCAAAAACATTCAGTACTTC
TRBJ1-4	TRBV6-5	.	TRBD1	CASSFTLTGFEKLFF	TGTGCCAGCAGTTTTACTTTGACAGGGTTTGAAAAACTGTTTTTT
TRBJ2-7	TRBV7-6	.	TRBD2	CASSLGGTSGTYEQYF	TGTGCCAGCAGCTTAGGCGGGACTAGCGGAACCTACGAGCAGTACTTC
TRBJ1-2	TRBV7-8	few	.	CASSLAPDDRYTF	TGTGCCAGCAGCTTAGCGCCCGATGATCGCTACACCTTC
TRBJ1-5	TRBV6-5	.	.	CASSLQGNSNQPQHF	TGTGCCAGCAGCCTACAGGGAAATAGCAATCAGCCCCAGCATTTT
TRBJ2-2	TRBV19	.	.	CASILWPPNTGELFF	TGTGCCAGTATTTTGTGGCCGCCGAACACCGGGGAGCTGTTTTTT
TRBJ2-3	TRBV7-2	.	TRBD2	CASSPGGLGYGDTQYF	TGTGCCAGCAGCCCCGGGGGACTAGGATACGGAGATACGCAGTATTTT
TRBJ2-7	TRBV19	once	.	CASSPRSGRYEQYF	TGTGCCAGTAGTCCCCGGTCCGGAAGATACGAGCAGTACTTC
TRBJ2-7	TRBV5-1	once	.	CASSLGRGIEGQYF	TGCGCCAGCAGCTTGGGACGAGGGATTGAGGGGCAGTACTTC
TRBJ2-1	TRBV19	.	.	CASMRTVSSNEQFF	TGTGCCAGTATGAGGACTGTATCGTCCAATGAGCAGTTCTTC
TRBJ2-3	TRBV19	.	TRBD1	CASSDRPSSTDTQYF	TGTGCCAGTTCGGACAGGCCTTCTAGCACAGATACGCAGTATTTT
TRBJ1-4	TRBV6-5	.	.	CASSPGLLREKLFF	TGTGCCAGCAGTCCGGGACTACTGAGGGAAAAACTGTTTTTT
TRBJ2-1	TRBV6-1	.	TRBD2	CASSVGAGAPGNEQFF	TGTGCCAGCAGTGTAGGAGCGGGAGCACCCGGAAATGAGCAGTTCTTC